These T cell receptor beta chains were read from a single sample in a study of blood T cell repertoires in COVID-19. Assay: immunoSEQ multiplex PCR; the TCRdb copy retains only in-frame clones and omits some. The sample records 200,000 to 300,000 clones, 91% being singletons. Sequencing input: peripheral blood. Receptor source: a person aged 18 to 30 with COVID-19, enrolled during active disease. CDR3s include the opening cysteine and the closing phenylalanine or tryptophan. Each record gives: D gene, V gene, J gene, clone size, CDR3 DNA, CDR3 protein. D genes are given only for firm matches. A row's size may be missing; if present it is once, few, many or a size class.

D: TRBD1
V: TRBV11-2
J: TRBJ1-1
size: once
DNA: TGTGCCAGCAGCTTTGGACAGGGGGCGGGATACGAAGCTTTCTTT
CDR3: CASSFGQGAGYEAFF

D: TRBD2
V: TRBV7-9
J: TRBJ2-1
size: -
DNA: TGTGCCAGCAGCTCGACGCAACTCGGACTAGCGGGTTACAATGAGCAGTTCTTC
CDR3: CASSSTQLGLAGYNEQFF

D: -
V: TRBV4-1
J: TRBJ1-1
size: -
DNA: TGCGCCAGCAGCCTCGGACAGGAAGCTTTCTTT
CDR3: CASSLGQEAFF

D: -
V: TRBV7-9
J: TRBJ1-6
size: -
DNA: TGTGCCAGCAGCTTAGTCGAGGGGAGGTCACCCCTCCACTTT
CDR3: CASSLVEGRSPLHF

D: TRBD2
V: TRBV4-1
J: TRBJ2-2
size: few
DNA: TGCGCCAGCAGCGCGCGGACTAGCGGGAGTCCCGGGGAGCTGTTTTTT
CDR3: CASSARTSGSPGELFF

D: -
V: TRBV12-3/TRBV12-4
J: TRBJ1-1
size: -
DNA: TGTGCCAGCACTATTAGGGGTGGCACTGAAGCTTTCTTT
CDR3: CASTIRGGTEAFF

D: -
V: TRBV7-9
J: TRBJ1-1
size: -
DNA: TGTGCCAGCAGCTTAGATCGGGGGAGTGCTGAAGCTTTCTTT
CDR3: CASSLDRGSAEAFF

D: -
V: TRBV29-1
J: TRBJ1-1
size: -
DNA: TGCAGCGTTGAAGTTACAGGACGGTTCACTGAAGCTTTCTTT
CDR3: CSVEVTGRFTEAFF

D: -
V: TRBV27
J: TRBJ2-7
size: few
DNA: TGTGCCAGCCTGCCCGGTCTCCTCGAGCAGTACTTC
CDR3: CASLPGLLEQYF

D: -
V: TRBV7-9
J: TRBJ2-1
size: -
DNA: TGTGCCAGCAGCACCGGTGGGAGCTCCTACAATGAGCAGTTCTTC
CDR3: CASSTGGSSYNEQFF

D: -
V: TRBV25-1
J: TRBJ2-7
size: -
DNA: TGTGCCAGCAGTGAACCCAGCGGAGGAGGCTCCTACGAGCAGTACTTC
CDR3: CASSEPSGGGSYEQYF

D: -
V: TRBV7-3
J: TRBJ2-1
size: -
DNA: TGTGCCAGCAGCTTAAGGCAGGGGTACCATGAGCAGTTCTTC
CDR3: CASSLRQGYHEQFF

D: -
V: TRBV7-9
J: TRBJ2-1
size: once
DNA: TGTGCCAGCAGCTCCAGGCTGGGTTACAATGAGCAGTTCTTC
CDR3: CASSSRLGYNEQFF

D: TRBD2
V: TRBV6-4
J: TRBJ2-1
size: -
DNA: TGTGCCAGCAGTGACTCGGGACTAGCGGGATACAATGAGCAGTTCTTC
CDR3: CASSDSGLAGYNEQFF

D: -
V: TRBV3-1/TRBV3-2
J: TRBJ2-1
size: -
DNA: TGTGCCAGCAGCCGTAGAGGGGAGGCAGAGCAGTTCTTC
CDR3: CASSRRGEAEQFF

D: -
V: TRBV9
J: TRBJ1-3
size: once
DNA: TGTGCCAGCAGCGTCTCGGGTGGATCTGGAAACACCATATATTTT
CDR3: CASSVSGGSGNTIYF

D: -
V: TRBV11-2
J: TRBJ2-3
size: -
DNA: TGTGCCAGCAGCCCGGCGGGAATGCCCACTGATACGCAGTATTTT
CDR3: CASSPAGMPTDTQYF

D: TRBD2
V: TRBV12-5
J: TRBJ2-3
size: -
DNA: TGTGCTAGTGGTATCGGACTAGCGGACACAGATACGCAGTATTTT
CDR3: CASGIGLADTDTQYF

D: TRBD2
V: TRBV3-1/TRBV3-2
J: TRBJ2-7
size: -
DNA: TGTGCCAGCAGCCAAGCCCCCTTGCGGGGGGCCTTCGAGCAGTACTTC
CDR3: CASSQAPLRGAFEQYF

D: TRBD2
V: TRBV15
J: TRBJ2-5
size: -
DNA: TGTGCCACCAGCTCCCGGAGACTAGCGGAAGAGACCCAGTACTTC
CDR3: CATSSRRLAEETQYF

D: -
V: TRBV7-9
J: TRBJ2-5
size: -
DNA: TGTGCCAGCAGCTTAGCGGCAGGCCCCCAGGAGACCCAGTACTTC
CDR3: CASSLAAGPQETQYF

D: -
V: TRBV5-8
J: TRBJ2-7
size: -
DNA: TGTGCCAGCAGCTTGGGGCTAGCCGAGCAGTACTTC
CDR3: CASSLGLAEQYF

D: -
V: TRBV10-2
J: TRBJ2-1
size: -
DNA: TGCGCCAGCAGTGGAGTAGGGGACACCTACAATGAGCAGTTCTTC
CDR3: CASSGVGDTYNEQFF

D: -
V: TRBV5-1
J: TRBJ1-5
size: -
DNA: TGCGCCAGCAGCTTGGACTCGGGAAGTACGCAGCCCCAGCATTTT
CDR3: CASSLDSGSTQPQHF

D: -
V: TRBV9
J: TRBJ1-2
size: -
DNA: TGTGCCAGCAGCGCGAGGGGGAGTTATGGCTACACCTTC
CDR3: CASSARGSYGYTF

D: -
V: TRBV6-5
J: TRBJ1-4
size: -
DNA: TGTGCCAGCAGTTACTCTCCAGGGAATGAAAAACTGTTTTTT
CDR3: CASSYSPGNEKLFF

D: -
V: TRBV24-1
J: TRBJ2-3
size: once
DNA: TGTGCCACCAGAGCCGGGACTGGACTGACAGATACGCAGTATTTT
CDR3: CATRAGTGLTDTQYF

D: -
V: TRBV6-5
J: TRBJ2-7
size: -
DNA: TGTGCCAGCAGCGTTCCGGGAGCCTACGAGCAGTACTTC
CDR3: CASSVPGAYEQYF

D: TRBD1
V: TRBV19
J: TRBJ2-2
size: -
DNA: TGTGCCAGTAGTCTGGCGACAGGGGGCATTCTCTCCGGGGAGCTGTTTTTT
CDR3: CASSLATGGILSGELFF

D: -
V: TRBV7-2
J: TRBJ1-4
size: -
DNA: TGTGCCAGCAGCCCAAGGGGGGGGTATGAAAAACTGTTTTTT
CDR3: CASSPRGGYEKLFF

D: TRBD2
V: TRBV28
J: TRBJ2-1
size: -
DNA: TGTGCCAGCAGCGCCCCACGTGGGCTAGCGGGAGCCTTTGAGCAGTTCTTC
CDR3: CASSAPRGLAGAFEQFF

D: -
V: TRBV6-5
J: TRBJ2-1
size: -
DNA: TGTGCCAGCAGTTACTGGAGAGGCGATGAGCAGTTCTTC
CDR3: CASSYWRGDEQFF

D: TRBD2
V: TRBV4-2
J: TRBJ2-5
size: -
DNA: TGTGCCAGCAGCCAAGAAGCCCTCTCGGCGGGAGGGCCCCGTGGAACCGGGACCCAGTACTTC
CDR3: CASSQEALSAGGPRGTGTQYF

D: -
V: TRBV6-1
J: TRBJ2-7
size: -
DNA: TGTGCCAGCAGTGAAATCGGGGTCTACGAGCAGTACTTC
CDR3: CASSEIGVYEQYF

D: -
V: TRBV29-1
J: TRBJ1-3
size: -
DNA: TGCAGCGTTGGGGTAGCGGGGGCCCCCTCTGGAAACACCATATATTTT
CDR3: CSVGVAGAPSGNTIYF

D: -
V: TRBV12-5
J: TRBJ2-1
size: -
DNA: TGTGCTAGTGGTAAGACTGGAAACTCCTACAATGAGCAGTTCTTC
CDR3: CASGKTGNSYNEQFF

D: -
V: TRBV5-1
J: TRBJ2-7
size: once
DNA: TGCGCCAGCAGCTCCCGCGGGTACTCCTACGAGCAGTACTTC
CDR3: CASSSRGYSYEQYF

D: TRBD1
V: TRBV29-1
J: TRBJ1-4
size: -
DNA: TGCAGCGCGCAGGACAGGGATGAAAAACTGTTTTTT
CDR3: CSAQDRDEKLFF

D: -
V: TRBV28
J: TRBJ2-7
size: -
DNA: TGTGCCAGCAGTTGGGGCTATCGAGGACAGACCTCCTACGAGCAGTACTTC
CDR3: CASSWGYRGQTSYEQYF

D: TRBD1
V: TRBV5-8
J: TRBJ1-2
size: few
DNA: TGTGCCAGTACACAGGGGGCGATCCTCTATGGCTACACCTTC
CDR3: CASTQGAILYGYTF

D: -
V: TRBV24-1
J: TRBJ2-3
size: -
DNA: TGTGCCACCAGTGATACCAGGGGCACAGATACGCAGTATTTT
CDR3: CATSDTRGTDTQYF

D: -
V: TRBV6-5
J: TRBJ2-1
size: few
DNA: TGTGCCAGCAGGGGGGCTGCGGCGTATGAGCAGTTCTTC
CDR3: CASRGAAAYEQFF

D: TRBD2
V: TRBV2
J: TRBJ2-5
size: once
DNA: TGTGCCAGCAGTGAAGGGTTGGTAGCGGGAGAGACCCAGTACTTC
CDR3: CASSEGLVAGETQYF

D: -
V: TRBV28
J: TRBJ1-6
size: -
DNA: TGTGCCAGCAGGCGACAGGCGAATAATTCACCCCTCCACTTT
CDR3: CASRRQANNSPLHF

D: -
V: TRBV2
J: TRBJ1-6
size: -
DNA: TGTGCCAGCAGGGCCGGGCTGCTATGGGACACCCAAGTAGATTCACCCCTCCACTTT
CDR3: CASRAGLLWDTQVDSPLHF

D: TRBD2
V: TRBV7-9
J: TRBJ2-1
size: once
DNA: TGTGCCAGCAGAGGAGGGTCTAGCGGGATTAATGAGCAGTTCTTC
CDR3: CASRGGSSGINEQFF

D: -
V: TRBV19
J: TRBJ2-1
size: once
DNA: TGTGCCAGTAGTACCCTAAACAATGAGCAGTTCTTC
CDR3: CASSTLNNEQFF

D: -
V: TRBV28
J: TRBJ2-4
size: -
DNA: TGTGCCAGCAGTTTGGGGGCAAACATTCAGTACTTC
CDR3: CASSLGANIQYF

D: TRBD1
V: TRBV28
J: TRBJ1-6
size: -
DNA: TGTGCCAGCAGTTCGACAGGGGACAGGAATTCACCCCTCCACTTT
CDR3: CASSSTGDRNSPLHF

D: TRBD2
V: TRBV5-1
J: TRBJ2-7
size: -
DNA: TGCGCCAGCCAGCCGACTAGCGGGAGTCGATACGAGCAGTACTTC
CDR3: CASQPTSGSRYEQYF